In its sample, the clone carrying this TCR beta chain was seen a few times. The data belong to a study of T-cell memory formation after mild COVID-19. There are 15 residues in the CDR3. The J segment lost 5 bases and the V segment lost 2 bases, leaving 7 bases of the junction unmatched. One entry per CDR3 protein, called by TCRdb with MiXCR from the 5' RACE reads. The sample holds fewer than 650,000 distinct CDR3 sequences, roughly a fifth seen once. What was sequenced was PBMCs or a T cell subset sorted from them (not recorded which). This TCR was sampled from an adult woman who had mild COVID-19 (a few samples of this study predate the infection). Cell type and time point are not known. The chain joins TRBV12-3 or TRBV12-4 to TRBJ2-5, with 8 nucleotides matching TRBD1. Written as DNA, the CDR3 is TGTGCCAGCAGTTTAAGACAGGGGCGAGGGGAGACCCAGTACTTC. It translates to CASSLRQGRGETQYF.